One sample yielded the 27 T cell receptor beta chains listed below, sequenced in a study of blood T cell repertoires in COVID-19. Produced via immunoSEQ multiplex PCR; TCRdb's table is partial and in-frame only. The sample shows a few hundred thousand clones, about 85% of them seen only once. The material sequenced was peripheral blood. The origin of the receptors is a human donor with COVID-19, enrolled during active disease. The donor label of this sample is uncertain.

The CDR3 here is CASSWLMNTEAFF. The CDR3 bases are TGTGCCAGCAGTTGGCTCATGAACACTGAAGCTTTCTTT. This chain uses TRBV27 with TRBJ1-1; D remains ambiguous. The CDR3 contains 13 residues. The ends were cut back, 4 bases at V and 0 bases at J, with 6 bases in the middle. Germline lookup yields CDR1 MNHEY and CDR2 SMNVEV (reference sequence).

The chain uses TRBV6-2 or TRBV6-3 and TRBJ2-1; 8 bases fit TRBD2. Germline CDR1 is MNHEY and CDR2 is SVGEGT. There are 16 residues in the CDR3. The J segment lost 9 bases and the V segment lost 5 bases, leaving 15 bases of the junction unmatched. CDR3 sequence (DNA): TGTGCCAGCAGTCGAGCCCCTGGGACTAGTAGCGGTGAGCAGTTCTTC. Protein product: CASSRAPGTSSGEQFF.

The chain joins TRBV7-2 to TRBJ2-7, with 12 bases matching TRBD2. The CDR3 runs to 16 residues. CDR1 and CDR2 (germline): SGHTA, FQGNSA. After removal of 6 bases from V and 4 bases from J, the junction contained 10 bases not matched to a gene. The CDR3 sequence: CASSALSTSGSYEQYF. DNA for the CDR3: TGTGCCAGCAGTGCGCTGTCGACTAGCGGGAGTTACGAGCAGTACTTC.

The J gene is TRBJ1-1, the V gene TRBV18; D ambiguous. With 2 bases removed from V and 3 bases from J, the gap between germline ends came to 7 bases. This CDR3 region has 13 residues. Per the germline V gene, CDR1 is KGHSH and CDR2 is LQKENI. CDR3 DNA sequence: TGTGCCAGCTCACCAACCAGTTACACTGAAGCTTTCTTT. Translated: CASSPTSYTEAFF.

This clone has only one observation. The chain couples TRBV19 to TRBJ2-1; D is uncertain. The CDR3 consists of 15 residues. Germline CDR1 is LNHDA and CDR2 is SQIVND (reference sequence). Trimming pared 0 bases from V and 0 bases from J, leaving 6 bases between. The CDR3 DNA reads TGTGCCAGTAGTATAGAAGCGTTCTCCTACAATGAGCAGTTCTTC. Its translation is CASSIEAFSYNEQFF.

This rearrangement joins TRBV30 to TRBJ2-5; the D gene is possibly TRBD1 (6 bases). The CDR3 sequence is 15 residues long. Germline CDR1 reads GTSNPN; CDR2 reads SVGIG (reference sequence). The ends were cut back, 0 bases at V and 4 bases at J, with 15 bases in the middle. The CDR3 reads CAWSVSGRGGETQYF. The CDR3 DNA sequence: TGTGCCTGGAGTGTATCGGGAAGAGGGGGAGAGACCCAGTACTTC.

This chain uses TRBV30 with TRBJ1-2; D unresolved. Germline V lookup: CDR1 GTSNPN, CDR2 SVGIG (reference sequence). The CDR3 is made up of 14 amino acids. Trimming took off 0 bases at V and 4 bases at J, with 12 bases between the two ends. The CDR3 protein is CAWSVGGRLYGYTF. In DNA, the CDR3 is TGTGCCTGGAGTGTTGGAGGGAGGCTCTATGGCTACACCTTC.

The gene calls are TRBV28 and TRBJ1-1; D gene uncertain. This CDR3 has 16 amino acids. Germline V lookup: CDR1 MDHEN, CDR2 SYDVKM. V gave up 5 bases and J gave up 5 bases, with 21 bases separating them. CDR3 in DNA: TGTGCCAGCAGTCCCCGTGGGGTCCTCACGGGGACTGAAGCTTTCTTT. As protein: CASSPRGVLTGTEAFF.

The chain has TRBV5-1 and TRBJ1-1; no clear D gene. This CDR3 region has 15 residues. Germline CDR1 and CDR2: SGHRS and YFSETQ. Trimming stripped 0 bases from V and 1 base from J, with 10 bases between. CDR3 region: CASSLEVLQNTEAFF. The CDR3 DNA sequence: TGCGCCAGCAGCTTGGAGGTACTACAGAACACTGAAGCTTTCTTT. Drawing the rest from reference TRBV5-1 and TRBJ1-1, the complete variable domain is KAGVTQTPRYLIKTRGQQVTLSCSPISGHRSVSWYQQTPGQGLQFLFEYFSETQRNKGNFPGRFSGRQFSNSRSEMNVSTLELGDSALYLCASSLEVLQNTEAFFGQGTRLTVV.

The chain has TRBV30 and TRBJ1-6; 7 nucleotides match TRBD1. This CDR3 is 14 amino acids long. Trimming cost V 3 bases and J 7 bases; bases outside gene matches: 6. Germline V gene data show CDR1 as GTSNPN and CDR2 as SVGIG (reference sequence). In DNA, the CDR3 is TGTGCCTGGAGGACCCAACAGGGGAATTCACCCCTCCACTTT. Translating it yields CAWRTQQGNSPLHF.

This clone was observed a few times. J is TRBJ1-3 and V is TRBV28, with 7 bases fitting TRBD1. The CDR3 is 14 amino acids. V shed 6 bases, J shed 2 bases, and the junction held 4 bases outside the gene matches. Germline-derived CDR1 and CDR2 are MDHEN and SYDVKM. CDR3 bases: TGTGCCAGCAGACCTGACAGGGCTGGAAACACCATATATTTT. Translating gives CASRPDRAGNTIYF. The full variable domain, completed using reference TRBV28 and TRBJ1-3, is DVKVTQSSRYLVKRTGEKVFLECVQDMDHENMFWYRQDPGLGLRLIYFSYDVKMKEKGDIPEGYSVSREKKERFSLILESASTNQTSMYLCASRPDRAGNTIYFGEGSWLTVV.

This clone has only a few counts. The chain combines TRBV27 with TRBJ1-1; 7 positions match TRBD1. The CDR3 is 13 residues long. The germline V gene has CDR1 MNHEY and CDR2 SMNVEV (reference sequence). Trimming removed 6 bases from V and 1 base from J; junction bases left unmatched: 2. CDR3 residues: CASSYRGNTEAFF. The CDR3 nucleotides read TGTGCCAGCAGCTACAGGGGGAACACTGAAGCTTTCTTT.

This clone was detected a few times. The genes are TRBV2 and TRBJ1-6; 8 positions agree with TRBD1. Losses at the gene ends were 7 bases for V and 7 bases for J; bases not matched to a gene: 6. Looked up from germline, CDR1 is SNHLY and CDR2 is FYNNEI. CDR3 length: 14 residues. CDR3: CASNQGAANSPLHF. CDR3 DNA: TGTGCCAGCAATCAGGGGGCGGCAAATTCACCCCTCCACTTT.

The chain combines TRBV19 with TRBJ1-5, with D perhaps matching TRBD1 (6 bases). The CDR3 sequence is 14 residues long. Germline V CDR1 and CDR2: LNHDA, SQIVND (reference sequence). V lost 1 base and J 5 bases, leaving 9 bases between the germline ends. The chain's CDR3 is CASSIGQVDQPQHF. The CDR3 DNA follows: TGTGCCAGTAGTATAGGACAGGTAGATCAGCCCCAGCATTTT.

The chain couples TRBV28 to TRBJ1-1, with 7 positions matching TRBD1. Trimming removed 6 bases from V and 4 bases from J; junction bases left unmatched: 8. The germline CDR1 and CDR2 sequences are MDHEN and SYDVKM. The CDR3 loop spans 14 amino acids. CDR3 sequence (DNA): TGTGCCAGCAGACTGAAGACAGGGTCCACTGAAGCTTTCTTT. Protein: CASRLKTGSTEAFF.

The chain links TRBV24-1 to TRBJ2-3; a weak D match, TRBD1 (6 bases). Per the germline V gene, CDR1 is KGHDR and CDR2 is SFDVKD. CDR3 length: 14 amino acids. V shed 7 bases and J shed 2 bases, with 12 bases lying between them. CDR3 residues: CATSTGYSTDTQYF. CDR3 DNA: TGTGCCACCAGCACAGGGTACTCCACAGATACGCAGTATTTT.

This chain joins TRBV19 and TRBJ2-1; 11 bases are shared with TRBD1. Germline CDR1 LNHDA, CDR2 SQIVND (reference sequence). V was pared by 3 bases and J by 14 bases, with 9 bases of the junction left unmatched. The CDR3 sequence is 14 residues long. Written as DNA, the CDR3 is TGTGCCAGTAGTATCCGGGACAGGGGGAGTATGGAGTTCTTC. Translated: CASSIRDRGSMEFF. Full variable domain (missing parts from reference TRBV19 and TRBJ2-1): DGGITQSPKYLFRKEGQNVTLSCEQNLNHDAMYWYRQDPGQGLRLIYYSQIVNDFQKGDIAEGYSVSREKKESFPLTVTSAQKNPTAFYLCASSIRDRGSMEFFGPGTRLTVL.

The V gene is TRBV7-6, the J gene TRBJ2-5; 7 bases agree with TRBD2. Trimming took 1 base from V and 1 from J; bases not matched to a gene: 6. CDR1 and CDR2 from the germline V gene are SGHVS and FNYEAQ. The CDR3 is 16 residues long. This CDR3 reads CASSLVLGEGQETQYF. The CDR3 bases are TGTGCCAGCAGCTTAGTATTGGGGGAGGGCCAAGAGACCCAGTACTTC.

V is TRBV28 and J is TRBJ1-6; tentative D call: TRBD1 (6 bases). Germline lookup yields CDR1 MDHEN and CDR2 SYDVKM. Trimming cost V 5 bases and J 5 bases, with 13 bases left between them. The CDR3 sequence is 15 residues long. CDR3 loop: CASSGYQGNNSPLHF. The DNA for the CDR3 is TGTGCCAGCAGTGGATATCAGGGGAATAATTCACCCCTCCACTTT.

This chain links TRBV5-6 with TRBJ1-5; D unclear. The CDR3 consists of 13 residues. V dropped 3 bases and J dropped 5 bases, with 9 bases sitting between them. Germline V gives CDR1 SGHDT, CDR2 YYEEEE. CDR3 residues: CASSSGGYQPQHF. The DNA for the CDR3 is TGTGCCAGCAGCTCGGGAGGATATCAGCCCCAGCATTTT.

The chain is built from TRBV11-2 and TRBJ1-4, with TRBD1 matching over 7 bases. The CDR3 runs 18 residues. In germline, CDR1 is SGHAT, CDR2 FQNNGV. The ends lost 5 bases at V and 5 bases at J; junction bases unmatched: 17. This CDR3 reads CASSPIYDLQGRNEKLFF. The CDR3 nucleotides read TGTGCCAGCAGCCCAATATATGACCTACAGGGGCGGAATGAAAAACTGTTTTTT.

V and J are TRBV7-3 and TRBJ1-1; D may be TRBD1 (5 bases). V lost 6 bases and J 1 base, leaving 9 bases between the germline ends. CDR3 length equals 13 residues. Germline loops: CDR1 SGHTA, CDR2 FQGTGA. The CDR3 DNA is TGTGCCAGCAGGCTAAGGGGGAACACTGAAGCTTTCTTT. Translating gives CASRLRGNTEAFF. Using reference TRBV7-3 and TRBJ1-1 for the parts outside the CDR3, the full variable domain is GAGVSQTPSNKVTEKGKYVELRCDPISGHTALYWYRQSLGQGPEFLIYFQGTGAADDSGLPNDRFFAVRPEGSVSTLKIQRTERGDSAVYLCASRLRGNTEAFFGQGTRLTVV.

This chain connects TRBV3-1 (or the pseudogene TRBV3-2) to TRBJ1-2, with D possibly being TRBD1 (6 bases). Trimming stripped 4 bases from V and 8 bases from J, with 14 bases between. The CDR3 is made up of 13 amino acids. The germline V gene has CDR1 LGHDT and CDR2 YNNKEL (reference sequence). The CDR3 spells CASSPRGPGGYTF. CDR3 DNA: TGTGCCAGCAGCCCCAGGGGCCCGGGGGGCTACACCTTC.

In the case of this clone: Additional DNA sequences in this sample encode the identical CDR3. This chain connects TRBV6-2 or TRBV6-3 to TRBJ1-5, with 8 bases fitting TRBD1. The CDR3 is made up of 15 amino acids. After removal of 0 bases from V and 7 bases from J, the junction contained 5 bases not matched to a gene. CDR1 and CDR2 (germline): MNHEY, SVGEGT. Here the CDR3 reads CASSYSGQGEQPQHF. For the CDR3, the DNA is TGTGCCAGCAGTTACTCAGGACAGGGTGAACAGCCCCAGCATTTT.

This clone was counted a few times. The gene calls are TRBV7-2 and TRBJ2-2; 14 nucleotides line up with TRBD2. The CDR3 is 16 amino acids. Per germline, CDR1 SGHTA and CDR2 FQGNSA. Losses at the gene ends were 5 bases for V and 6 bases for J; bases not matched to a gene: 5. As DNA, the CDR3 is TGTGCCAGCAGCCCCCCGGGACTAGCGGGGGCCGGGGAGCTGTTTTTT. Protein product: CASSPPGLAGAGELFF.

This chain connects TRBV28 to TRBJ2-2; 7 positions match TRBD2. The V gene's germline CDR1 is MDHEN and CDR2 SYDVKM. The V segment lost 8 bases and the J segment 4 bases; nucleotides outside the gene matches: 13. The CDR3 consists of 16 residues. CDR3 sequence reads: CASAPGGRGGTGELFF. The CDR3 DNA is TGTGCCAGCGCCCCGGGAGGCCGGGGAGGCACCGGGGAGCTGTTTTTT.

The rearrangement joins TRBV7-2 to TRBJ1-1; 8 nucleotides align to TRBD1. The CDR3 spans 14 residues. J lost 10 bases, V lost 5 bases, and 12 bases had no gene match. Looked up from germline, CDR1 is SGHTA and CDR2 is FQGNSA. The CDR3 region has the DNA TGTGCCAGCAGCCCGACAGGGGTGGAGGCGCGAGCTTTCTTT. Its protein is CASSPTGVEARAFF.